This T cell receptor beta chain comes out of a study of monozygotic twins with inflammatory bowel disease. CDR1 and CDR2 (germline): DFQATT, SNEGSKA (reference sequence). There are 15 residues in the CDR3. TCRdb reprocessed the 5' RACE reads; each CDR3 protein has one entry and no DNA is given. Reported are around 380,000 distinct CDR3 sequences; the ten largest clones contain around 2.4%. Sequences were obtained from blood. This chain links TRBV20-1 with TRBJ2-5; there is no DNA to check the TCRdb D call of TRBD2. The TCR comes from a human donor with ulcerative colitis or Crohn's disease, or a healthy co-twin of an affected twin (not recorded which). CDR3: CSADARLAWRETQYF.